Listed here is a single T cell receptor beta chain. The data were taken from a study of blood T cell repertoires in COVID-19. V lost 5 bases and J lost 3; bases outside the gene matches: 5. Germline V gene lookup returns CDR1 SEHNR and CDR2 FQNEAQ (reference sequence). This CDR3 is built from 15 residues. The table came from immunoSEQ multiplex PCR; TCRdb's copy has only in-frame clones and leaves some out. The profile shows about 360,000 clones, roughly 86% of them singletons. The specimen sequenced was PBMCs or T cells enriched from blood (not recorded which). This clonotype was obtained from a young man who had recovered from COVID-19. The chain links TRBV7-9 to TRBJ1-3; 9 positions agree with TRBD1. The CDR3 DNA is TGTGCCAGCAGCCTACAGGGGGCCATTGGAAACACCATATATTTT. Translated, it gives CASSLQGAIGNTIYF.